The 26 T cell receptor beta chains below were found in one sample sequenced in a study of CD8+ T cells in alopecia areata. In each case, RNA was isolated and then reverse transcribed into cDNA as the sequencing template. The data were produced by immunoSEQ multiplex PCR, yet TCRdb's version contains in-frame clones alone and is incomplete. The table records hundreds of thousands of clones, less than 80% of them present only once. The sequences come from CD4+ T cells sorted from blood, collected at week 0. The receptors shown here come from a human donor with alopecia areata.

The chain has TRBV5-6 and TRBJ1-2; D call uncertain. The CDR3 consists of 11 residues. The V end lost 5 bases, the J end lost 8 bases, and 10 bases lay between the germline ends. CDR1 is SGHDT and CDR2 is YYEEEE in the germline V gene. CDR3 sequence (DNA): TGTGCCAGCAGGCGGGCTAGCGGCTACACCTTC. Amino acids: CASRRASGYTF.

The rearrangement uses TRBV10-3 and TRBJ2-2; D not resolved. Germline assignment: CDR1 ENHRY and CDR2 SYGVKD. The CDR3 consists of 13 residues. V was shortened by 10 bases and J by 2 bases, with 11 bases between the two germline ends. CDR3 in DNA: TGTGCCAACGCCTGGAGTAACACCGGGGAGCTGTTTTTT. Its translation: CANAWSNTGELFF.

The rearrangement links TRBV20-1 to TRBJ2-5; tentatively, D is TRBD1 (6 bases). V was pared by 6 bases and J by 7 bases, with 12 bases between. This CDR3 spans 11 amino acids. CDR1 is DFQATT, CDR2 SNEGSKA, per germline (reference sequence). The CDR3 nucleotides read TGCAGTGCAAGACAGGCGGGGACCCAGTACTTC. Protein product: CSARQAGTQYF.

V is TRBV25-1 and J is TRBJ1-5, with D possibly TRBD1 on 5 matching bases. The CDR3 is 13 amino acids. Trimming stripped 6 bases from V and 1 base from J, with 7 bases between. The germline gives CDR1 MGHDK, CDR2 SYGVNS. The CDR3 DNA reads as TGTGCCAGCAGCTGGGACAGCAATCAGCCCCAGCATTTT. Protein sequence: CASSWDSNQPQHF.

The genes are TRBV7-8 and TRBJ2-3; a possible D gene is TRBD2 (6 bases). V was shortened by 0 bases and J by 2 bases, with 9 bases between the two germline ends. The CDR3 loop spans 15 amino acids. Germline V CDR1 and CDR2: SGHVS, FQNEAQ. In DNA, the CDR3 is TGTGCCAGCAGCTTAGCTTCGGGGGACACAGATACGCAGTATTTT. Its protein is CASSLASGDTDTQYF.

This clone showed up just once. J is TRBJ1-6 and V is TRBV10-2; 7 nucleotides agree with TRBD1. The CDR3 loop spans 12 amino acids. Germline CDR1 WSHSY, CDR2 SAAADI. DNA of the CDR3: TGCTCCACCTGGGACAGAAATTCACCCCTCCACTTT. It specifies CSTWDRNSPLHF.

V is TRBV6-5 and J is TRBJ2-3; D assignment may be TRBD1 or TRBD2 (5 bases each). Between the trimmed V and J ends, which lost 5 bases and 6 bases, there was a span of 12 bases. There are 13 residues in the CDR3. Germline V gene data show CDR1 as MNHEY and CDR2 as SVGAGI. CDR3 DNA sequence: TGTGCCAGCAGTAAAGGGACCGGCGATACGCAGTATTTT. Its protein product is CASSKGTGDTQYF.

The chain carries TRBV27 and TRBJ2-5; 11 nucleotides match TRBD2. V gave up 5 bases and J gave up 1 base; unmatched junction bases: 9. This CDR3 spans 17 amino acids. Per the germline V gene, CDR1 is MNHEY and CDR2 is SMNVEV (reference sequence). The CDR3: CASSPWRTSGGQETQYF. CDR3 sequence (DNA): TGTGCCAGCAGTCCCTGGAGAACTAGCGGGGGCCAAGAGACCCAGTACTTC.

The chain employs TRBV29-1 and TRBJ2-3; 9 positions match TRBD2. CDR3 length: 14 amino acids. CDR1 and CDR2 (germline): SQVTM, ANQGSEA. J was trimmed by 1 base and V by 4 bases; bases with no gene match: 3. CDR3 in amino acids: CSVVQRGGTDTQYF. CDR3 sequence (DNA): TGCAGCGTTGTACAGCGGGGGGGCACAGATACGCAGTATTTT.

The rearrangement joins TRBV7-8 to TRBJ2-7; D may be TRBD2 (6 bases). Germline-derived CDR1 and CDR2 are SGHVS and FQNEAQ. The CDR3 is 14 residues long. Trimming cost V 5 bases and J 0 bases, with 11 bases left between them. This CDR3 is CASSHAGTSYEQYF. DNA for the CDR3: TGTGCCAGCAGCCACGCGGGGACCTCCTACGAGCAGTACTTC. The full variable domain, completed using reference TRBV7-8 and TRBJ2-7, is GAGVSQSPRYKVAKRGQDVALRCDPISGHVSLFWYQQALGQGPEFLTYFQNEAQLDKSGLPSDRFFAERPEGSVSTLKIQRTQQEDSAVYLCASSHAGTSYEQYFGPGTRLTVT.

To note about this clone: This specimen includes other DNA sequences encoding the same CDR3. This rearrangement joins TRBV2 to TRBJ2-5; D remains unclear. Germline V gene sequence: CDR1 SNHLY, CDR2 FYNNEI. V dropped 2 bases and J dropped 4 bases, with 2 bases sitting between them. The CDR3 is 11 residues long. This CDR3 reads CASSERETQYF. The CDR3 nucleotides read TGTGCCAGCAGTGAACGAGAGACCCAGTACTTC.

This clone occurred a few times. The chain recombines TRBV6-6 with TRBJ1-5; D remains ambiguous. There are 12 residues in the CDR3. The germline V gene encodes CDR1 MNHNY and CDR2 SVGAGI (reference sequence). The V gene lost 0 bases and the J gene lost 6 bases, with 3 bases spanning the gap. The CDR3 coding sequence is TGTGCCAGCAGTTACTCGGCTCAGCCCCAGCATTTT. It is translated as CASSYSAQPQHF.

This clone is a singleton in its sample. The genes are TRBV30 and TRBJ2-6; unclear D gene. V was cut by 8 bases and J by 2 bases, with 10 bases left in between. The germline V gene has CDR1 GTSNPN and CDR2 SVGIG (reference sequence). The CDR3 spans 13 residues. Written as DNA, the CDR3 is TGTGCCGGCCTTGGACCTGGGGCCAACGTCCTGACTTTC. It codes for CAGLGPGANVLTF.

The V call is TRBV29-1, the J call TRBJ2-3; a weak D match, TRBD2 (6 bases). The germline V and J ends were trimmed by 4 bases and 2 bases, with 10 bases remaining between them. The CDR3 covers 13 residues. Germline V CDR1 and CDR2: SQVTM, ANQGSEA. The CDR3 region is CSVGTTDTDTQYF. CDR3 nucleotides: TGCAGCGTTGGGACTACAGACACAGATACGCAGTATTTT.

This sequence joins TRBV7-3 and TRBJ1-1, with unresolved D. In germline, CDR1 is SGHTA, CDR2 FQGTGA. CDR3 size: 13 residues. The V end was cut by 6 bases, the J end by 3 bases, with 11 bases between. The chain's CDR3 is CASSSTVDTEAFF. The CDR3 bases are TGTGCCAGCAGTTCCACCGTGGACACTGAAGCTTTCTTT.

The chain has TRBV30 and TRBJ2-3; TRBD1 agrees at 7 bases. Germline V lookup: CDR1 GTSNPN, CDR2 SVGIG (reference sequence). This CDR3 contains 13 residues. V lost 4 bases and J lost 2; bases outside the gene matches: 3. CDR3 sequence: CAWKGGFTDTQYF. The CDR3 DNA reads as TGTGCCTGGAAAGGGGGCTTCACAGATACGCAGTATTTT. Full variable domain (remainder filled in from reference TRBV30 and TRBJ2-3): SQTIHQWPATLVQPVGSPLSLECTVEGTSNPNLYWYRQAAGRGLQLLFYSVGIGQISSEVPQNLSASRPQDRQFILSSKKLLLSDSGFYLCAWKGGFTDTQYFGPGTRLTVL.

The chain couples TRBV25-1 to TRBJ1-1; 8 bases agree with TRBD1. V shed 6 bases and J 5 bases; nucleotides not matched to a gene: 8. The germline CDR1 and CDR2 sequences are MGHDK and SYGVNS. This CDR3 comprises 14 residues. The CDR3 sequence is CASSRLDRETEAFF. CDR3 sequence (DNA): TGTGCCAGCAGCCGATTGGACAGGGAAACTGAAGCTTTCTTT.

For the CDR3, the DNA is TGCAGTGCTTGGAACTATGGCTACACCTTC. Its translation: CSAWNYGYTF. This rearrangement joins TRBV20-1 to TRBJ1-2; D is undetermined. V shed 5 bases and J shed 2 bases, with 3 bases lying between them. Looked up from germline, CDR1 is DFQATT and CDR2 is SNEGSKA (reference sequence). The length of the CDR3 is 10 residues.

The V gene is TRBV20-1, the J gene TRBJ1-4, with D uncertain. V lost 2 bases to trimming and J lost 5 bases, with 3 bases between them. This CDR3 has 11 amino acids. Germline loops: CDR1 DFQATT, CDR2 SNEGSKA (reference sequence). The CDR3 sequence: CSARQNEKLFF. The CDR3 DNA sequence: TGCAGTGCTAGACAGAATGAAAAACTGTTTTTT.

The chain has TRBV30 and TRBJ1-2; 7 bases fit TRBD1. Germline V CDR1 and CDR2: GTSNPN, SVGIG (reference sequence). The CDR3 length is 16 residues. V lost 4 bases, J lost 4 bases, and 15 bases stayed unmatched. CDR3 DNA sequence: TGTGCCTGGACCTCCTGGGGTGGCAGGGGGGGCTATGGCTACACCTTC. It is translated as CAWTSWGGRGGYGYTF.

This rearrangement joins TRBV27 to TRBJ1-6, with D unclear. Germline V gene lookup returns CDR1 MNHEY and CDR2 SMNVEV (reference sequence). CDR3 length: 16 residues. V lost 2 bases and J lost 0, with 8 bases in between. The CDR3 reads CASSLARSSYNSPLHF. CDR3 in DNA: TGTGCCAGCAGTTTAGCCAGGAGCTCCTATAATTCACCCCTCCACTTT.

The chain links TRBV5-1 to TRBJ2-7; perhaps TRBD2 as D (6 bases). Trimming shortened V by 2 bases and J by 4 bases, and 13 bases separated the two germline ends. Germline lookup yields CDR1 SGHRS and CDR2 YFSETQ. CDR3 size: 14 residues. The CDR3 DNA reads TGCGCCAGCAGCTTAGAATTCCGGGGGTACGAGCAGTACTTC. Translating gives CASSLEFRGYEQYF.

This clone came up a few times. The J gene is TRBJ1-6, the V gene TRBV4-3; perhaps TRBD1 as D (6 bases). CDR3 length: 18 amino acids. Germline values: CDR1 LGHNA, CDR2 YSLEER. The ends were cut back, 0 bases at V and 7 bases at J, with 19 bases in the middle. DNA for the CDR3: TGCGCCAGCAGCCAAGACTTAGGGACATCTACCATGAATTCACCCCTCCACTTT. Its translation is CASSQDLGTSTMNSPLHF.

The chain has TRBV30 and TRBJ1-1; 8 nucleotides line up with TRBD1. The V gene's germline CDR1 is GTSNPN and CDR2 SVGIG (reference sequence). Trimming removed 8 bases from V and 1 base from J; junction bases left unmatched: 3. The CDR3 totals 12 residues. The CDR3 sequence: CARGQANTEAFF. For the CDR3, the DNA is TGTGCCAGGGGACAGGCGAACACTGAAGCTTTCTTT.

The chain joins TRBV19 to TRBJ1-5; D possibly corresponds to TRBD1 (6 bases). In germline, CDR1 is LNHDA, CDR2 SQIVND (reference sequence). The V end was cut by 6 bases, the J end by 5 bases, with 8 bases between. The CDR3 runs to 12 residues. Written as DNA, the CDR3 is TGTGCCAGTAGAAAGGGGGATCAGCCCCAGCATTTT. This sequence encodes CASRKGDQPQHF.

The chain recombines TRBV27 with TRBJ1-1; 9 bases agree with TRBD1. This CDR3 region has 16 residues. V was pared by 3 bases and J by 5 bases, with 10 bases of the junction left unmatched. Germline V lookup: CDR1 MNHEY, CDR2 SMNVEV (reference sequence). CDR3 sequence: CASSFQTDRGSTEAFF. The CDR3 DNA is TGTGCCAGCAGTTTTCAGACGGACAGGGGCTCGACTGAAGCTTTCTTT.